This is a list of T cell receptor beta chains from one sample in a study of shared clonotypes between healthy human individuals. The repertoire was sequenced with immunoSEQ multiplex PCR; TCRdb's copy has only in-frame clones and lacks some. The repertoire holds about 2.2 million clones, with just over 90% as singletons. Sequences were obtained from naive CD8+ T cells from PBMCs. The receptor set was obtained from a man aged 18 to 30 in good health. Some clones in this sample may be carry-over from other donors' samples. Each CDR3 is given with its conserved first and last residue. Each record gives: D gene, clone size, CDR3 length, V gene, J gene, CDR3 protein, CDR3 DNA. A D gene is named only where the DNA matches it firmly. The listing skips clone size in some rows; elsewhere it reads once, few, many or a size class.

d_gene: TRBD2
abundance: NA
len: 15
v_gene: TRBV5-8
j_gene: TRBJ2-5
CDR3aa: CASSLSGRLQETQYF
CDR3nt: TGTGCCAGCAGCCTTAGCGGGAGGTTACAAGAGACCCAGTACTTC

d_gene: TRBD2
abundance: NA
len: 15
v_gene: TRBV15
j_gene: TRBJ2-3
CDR3aa: CATTPRAGVIDTQYF
CDR3nt: TGTGCCACCACCCCCCGGGCGGGAGTTATTGATACGCAGTATTTT

d_gene: NA
abundance: NA
len: 17
v_gene: TRBV15
j_gene: TRBJ1-4
CDR3aa: CATSREGPTGGNEKLFF
CDR3nt: TGTGCCACCAGCAGAGAAGGCCCCACAGGCGGTAATGAAAAACTGTTTTTT

d_gene: TRBD1
abundance: NA
len: 14
v_gene: TRBV28
j_gene: TRBJ1-3
CDR3aa: CASSFRQGIYTIYF
CDR3nt: TGTGCCAGCAGTTTTCGACAGGGGATATACACCATATATTTT

d_gene: NA
abundance: NA
len: 12
v_gene: TRBV11-2
j_gene: TRBJ2-7
CDR3aa: CASSLEGAEQYF
CDR3nt: TGTGCCAGCAGCTTGGAGGGGGCCGAGCAGTACTTC

d_gene: NA
abundance: NA
len: 13
v_gene: TRBV4-1
j_gene: TRBJ2-7
CDR3aa: CASSPGQLYEQYF
CDR3nt: TGCGCCAGCAGCCCCGGACAGCTTTACGAGCAGTACTTC

d_gene: NA
abundance: once
len: 12
v_gene: TRBV11-2
j_gene: TRBJ1-1
CDR3aa: CASSIGGVGAFF
CDR3nt: TGTGCCAGCAGCATCGGGGGAGTGGGAGCTTTCTTT

d_gene: TRBD2
abundance: NA
len: 14
v_gene: TRBV19
j_gene: TRBJ2-7
CDR3aa: CASSILAGPEEQYF
CDR3nt: TGTGCCAGTAGTATACTAGCGGGTCCGGAGGAGCAGTACTTC

d_gene: TRBD2
abundance: NA
len: 15
v_gene: TRBV6-4
j_gene: TRBJ2-1
CDR3aa: CASSPGLADYNEQFF
CDR3nt: TGTGCCAGCAGTCCAGGGCTAGCGGATTACAATGAGCAGTTCTTC

d_gene: TRBD1
abundance: NA
len: 15
v_gene: TRBV7-9
j_gene: TRBJ1-4
CDR3aa: CASSPTGAINEKLFF
CDR3nt: TGTGCCAGCAGCCCAACAGGGGCGATTAATGAAAAACTGTTTTTT

d_gene: TRBD1
abundance: NA
len: 15
v_gene: TRBV4-3
j_gene: TRBJ2-7
CDR3aa: CASSQEKTGLYEQYF
CDR3nt: TGCGCCAGCAGCCAAGAAAAGACAGGGCTCTACGAGCAGTACTTC

d_gene: NA
abundance: NA
len: 17
v_gene: TRBV15
j_gene: TRBJ2-4
CDR3aa: CATSRPEAALAKNIQYF
CDR3nt: TGTGCCACCAGCAGACCCGAGGCGGCATTAGCCAAAAACATTCAGTACTTC

d_gene: TRBD1
abundance: NA
len: 14
v_gene: TRBV25-1
j_gene: TRBJ1-5
CDR3aa: CASSETGNNQPQHF
CDR3nt: TGTGCCAGCAGTGAGACAGGGAACAATCAGCCCCAGCATTTT

d_gene: NA
abundance: NA
len: 15
v_gene: TRBV27
j_gene: TRBJ2-3
CDR3aa: CASSVLAVSTDTQYF
CDR3nt: TGTGCCAGCAGTGTTTTAGCGGTTAGCACAGATACGCAGTATTTT

d_gene: TRBD1
abundance: NA
len: 15
v_gene: TRBV5-4
j_gene: TRBJ2-2
CDR3aa: CASSPWTGVAGELFF
CDR3nt: TGTGCCAGCAGCCCCTGGACAGGGGTGGCCGGGGAGCTGTTTTTT

d_gene: NA
abundance: NA
len: 14
v_gene: TRBV30
j_gene: TRBJ2-3
CDR3aa: CAWSEAVSTDTQYF
CDR3nt: TGTGCCTGGAGTGAGGCAGTTAGCACAGATACGCAGTATTTT

d_gene: TRBD2
abundance: NA
len: 14
v_gene: TRBV27
j_gene: TRBJ2-1
CDR3aa: CASRRLAGGGEQFF
CDR3nt: TGTGCCAGCAGGAGACTAGCGGGAGGGGGGGAGCAGTTCTTC

d_gene: TRBD1
abundance: NA
len: 14
v_gene: TRBV4-1
j_gene: TRBJ1-4
CDR3aa: CASSLPGGNEKLFF
CDR3nt: TGCGCCAGCAGCCTACCAGGGGGTAATGAAAAACTGTTTTTT

d_gene: NA
abundance: NA
len: 15
v_gene: TRBV5-1
j_gene: TRBJ2-4
CDR3aa: CASSRTTSALGIQYF
CDR3nt: TGCGCCAGCAGCCGAACCACCTCAGCGTTGGGCATTCAGTACTTC

d_gene: TRBD1
abundance: NA
len: 13
v_gene: TRBV5-1
j_gene: TRBJ2-7
CDR3aa: CASSLVRGSEQYF
CDR3nt: TGCGCCAGCAGCTTGGTCAGGGGGTCCGAGCAGTACTTC

d_gene: TRBD1
abundance: NA
len: 14
v_gene: TRBV19
j_gene: TRBJ1-4
CDR3aa: CASRTRGQVEKLFF
CDR3nt: TGTGCCAGTAGAACCAGGGGGCAGGTTGAAAAACTGTTTTTT

d_gene: NA
abundance: NA
len: 10
v_gene: TRBV5-1
j_gene: TRBJ2-1
CDR3aa: CASMGPDQIF
CDR3nt: TGCGCCAGCATGGGTCCAGATCAAATCTTC

d_gene: TRBD2
abundance: NA
len: 15
v_gene: TRBV27
j_gene: TRBJ2-5
CDR3aa: CASSRTSGRGETQYF
CDR3nt: TGTGCCAGCTCTAGGACTAGCGGGAGAGGCGAGACCCAGTACTTC

d_gene: NA
abundance: NA
len: 14
v_gene: TRBV6-5
j_gene: TRBJ2-1
CDR3aa: CASSYSEGAGEQFF
CDR3nt: TGTGCCAGCAGTTACTCGGAGGGGGCCGGGGAGCAGTTCTTC

d_gene: NA
abundance: NA
len: 18
v_gene: TRBV14
j_gene: TRBJ2-7
CDR3aa: CASSQDVKENPLSYEQYF
CDR3nt: TGTGCCAGCAGCCAAGATGTAAAGGAAAACCCTCTCTCCTACGAGCAGTACTTC

d_gene: NA
abundance: NA
len: 15
v_gene: TRBV28
j_gene: TRBJ2-2
CDR3aa: CASRLTIGDTGELFF
CDR3nt: TGTGCCAGCAGACTCACTATTGGGGACACCGGGGAGCTGTTTTTT

d_gene: NA
abundance: NA
len: 15
v_gene: TRBV30
j_gene: TRBJ2-3
CDR3aa: CAWSFGVGGTDTQYF
CDR3nt: TGTGCCTGGAGTTTTGGCGTTGGGGGCACAGATACGCAGTATTTT

d_gene: NA
abundance: NA
len: 16
v_gene: TRBV11-2
j_gene: TRBJ1-1
CDR3aa: CASSYSSGGASTEAFF
CDR3nt: TGTGCCAGCAGCTACTCCTCGGGGGGGGCAAGCACTGAAGCTTTCTTT

d_gene: NA
abundance: NA
len: 14
v_gene: TRBV7-9
j_gene: TRBJ2-7
CDR3aa: CATSGLRAFYEQYF
CDR3nt: TGTGCCACCTCAGGTCTCCGGGCATTCTACGAGCAGTACTTC

d_gene: TRBD2
abundance: NA
len: 16
v_gene: TRBV25-1
j_gene: TRBJ2-5
CDR3aa: CASSESVGGPLETQYF
CDR3nt: TGTGCCAGCAGTGAATCAGTGGGAGGGCCTCTTGAGACCCAGTACTTC

d_gene: NA
abundance: NA
len: 15
v_gene: TRBV27
j_gene: TRBJ2-7
CDR3aa: CASSLTSWQGYEQYF
CDR3nt: TGTGCCAGCAGTTTAACTAGTTGGCAGGGCTACGAGCAGTACTTC

d_gene: TRBD2
abundance: NA
len: 16
v_gene: TRBV28
j_gene: TRBJ2-5
CDR3aa: CASRPRSGRAWETQYF
CDR3nt: TGTGCCAGCAGGCCTCGTAGCGGGAGGGCCTGGGAGACCCAGTACTTC

d_gene: NA
abundance: NA
len: 16
v_gene: TRBV23-1
j_gene: TRBJ2-7
CDR3aa: CASSQGTGHGPYEQYF
CDR3nt: TGCGCCAGCAGTCAGGGAACGGGACACGGTCCCTACGAGCAGTACTTC

d_gene: TRBD2
abundance: NA
len: 16
v_gene: TRBV2
j_gene: TRBJ2-1
CDR3aa: CARDLLGLAGGNEQFF
CDR3nt: TGTGCCAGGGACCTTCTGGGACTAGCGGGAGGTAATGAGCAGTTCTTC

d_gene: NA
abundance: NA
len: 14
v_gene: TRBV27
j_gene: TRBJ2-3
CDR3aa: CASSFDSGPDTQYF
CDR3nt: TGTGCCAGCAGTTTTGACTCTGGCCCAGATACGCAGTATTTT

d_gene: TRBD2
abundance: NA
len: 14
v_gene: TRBV5-6
j_gene: TRBJ2-5
CDR3aa: CASSAGTSVKTQYF
CDR3nt: TGTGCCAGCAGTGCCGGGACTAGCGTGAAGACCCAGTACTTC

d_gene: TRBD2
abundance: NA
len: 20
v_gene: TRBV9
j_gene: TRBJ2-1
CDR3aa: CASSVSGGTSGSKLYNEQFF
CDR3nt: TGTGCCAGCAGCGTATCGGGTGGGACTAGCGGGAGCAAACTCTACAATGAGCAGTTCTTC

d_gene: NA
abundance: NA
len: 15
v_gene: TRBV9
j_gene: TRBJ1-5
CDR3aa: CASSEEPGTNQPQHF
CDR3nt: TGTGCCAGCAGCGAGGAGCCCGGGACCAATCAGCCCCAGCATTTT

d_gene: TRBD1
abundance: NA
len: 13
v_gene: TRBV19
j_gene: TRBJ2-5
CDR3aa: CASKQGPWETQYF
CDR3nt: TGTGCCAGTAAACAGGGGCCTTGGGAGACCCAGTACTTC

d_gene: TRBD2
abundance: NA
len: 16
v_gene: TRBV14
j_gene: TRBJ2-1
CDR3aa: CASSQEQRGSYNEQFF
CDR3nt: TGTGCCAGCAGCCAAGAGCAGCGGGGGTCCTACAATGAGCAGTTCTTC

d_gene: NA
abundance: NA
len: 13
v_gene: TRBV28
j_gene: TRBJ2-3
CDR3aa: CATGRARTDTQYF
CDR3nt: TGTGCCACAGGGCGAGCCCGCACAGATACGCAGTATTTT

d_gene: NA
abundance: NA
len: 15
v_gene: TRBV19
j_gene: TRBJ2-7
CDR3aa: CASSIAAGANYEQYF
CDR3nt: TGTGCCAGTAGTATTGCGGCAGGGGCCAACTACGAGCAGTACTTC

d_gene: NA
abundance: NA
len: 12
v_gene: TRBV30
j_gene: TRBJ2-2
CDR3aa: CACRDSTGELFF
CDR3nt: TGTGCCTGCAGGGACTCCACCGGGGAGCTGTTTTTT

d_gene: NA
abundance: NA
len: 16
v_gene: TRBV27
j_gene: TRBJ1-5
CDR3aa: CASSPNPDGSNQPQHF
CDR3nt: TGTGCCAGCAGCCCCAACCCGGATGGAAGCAATCAGCCCCAGCATTTT

d_gene: NA
abundance: few
len: 16
v_gene: TRBV7-9
j_gene: TRBJ2-7
CDR3aa: CASSLAFGRATYEQYF
CDR3nt: TGTGCCAGCAGCTTAGCGTTTGGCAGGGCAACCTACGAGCAGTACTTC

d_gene: NA
abundance: NA
len: 14
v_gene: TRBV28
j_gene: TRBJ1-1
CDR3aa: CASSLEQSNTEAFF
CDR3nt: TGTGCCAGCAGTTTAGAACAGTCAAACACTGAAGCTTTCTTT

d_gene: TRBD1
abundance: NA
len: 14
v_gene: TRBV7-6
j_gene: TRBJ2-7
CDR3aa: CASSAGTGLYEQYF
CDR3nt: TGTGCCAGCAGCGCCGGGACAGGATTATACGAGCAGTACTTC

d_gene: NA
abundance: few
len: 13
v_gene: TRBV5-6
j_gene: TRBJ1-1
CDR3aa: CASRTTAMTEAFF
CDR3nt: TGTGCCAGCAGGACGACTGCTATGACTGAAGCTTTCTTT

d_gene: NA
abundance: NA
len: 16
v_gene: TRBV11-1
j_gene: TRBJ2-3
CDR3aa: CASSLGHFSSTDTQYF
CDR3nt: TGTGCCAGCAGCCTCGGACATTTTTCAAGCACAGATACGCAGTATTTT

d_gene: NA
abundance: NA
len: 15
v_gene: TRBV27
j_gene: TRBJ2-3
CDR3aa: CASSPFVVKGDTQYF
CDR3nt: TGTGCCAGCAGCCCTTTTGTTGTGAAGGGCGATACGCAGTATTTT

d_gene: NA
abundance: NA
len: 13
v_gene: TRBV7-8
j_gene: TRBJ2-7
CDR3aa: CASSGQGSYEQYF
CDR3nt: TGTGCCAGCAGCGGTCAGGGTTCCTACGAGCAGTACTTC

d_gene: NA
abundance: NA
len: 15
v_gene: TRBV19
j_gene: TRBJ2-7
CDR3aa: CASSIDLGADYEQYF
CDR3nt: TGTGCCAGTAGTATAGATCTGGGGGCGGACTACGAGCAGTACTTC

d_gene: NA
abundance: NA
len: 15
v_gene: TRBV7-9
j_gene: TRBJ2-1
CDR3aa: CASSSFGTNYNEQFF
CDR3nt: TGTGCCAGCAGCTCCTTCGGGACCAACTACAATGAGCAGTTCTTC

d_gene: TRBD1
abundance: NA
len: 13
v_gene: TRBV2
j_gene: TRBJ1-4
CDR3aa: CALDRGTNEKLFF
CDR3nt: TGTGCCCTGGACAGGGGGACTAATGAAAAACTGTTTTTT

d_gene: TRBD1
abundance: NA
len: 13
v_gene: TRBV6-5
j_gene: TRBJ2-7
CDR3aa: CAIPGQGVREQYF
CDR3nt: TGTGCCATTCCGGGACAGGGGGTGCGAGAGCAGTACTTC

d_gene: TRBD2
abundance: NA
len: 16
v_gene: TRBV5-1
j_gene: TRBJ2-7
CDR3aa: CASSLGPGLAGGEQYF
CDR3nt: TGCGCCAGCAGCTTAGGGCCGGGACTAGCGGGGGGCGAGCAGTACTTC

d_gene: NA
abundance: NA
len: 15
v_gene: TRBV7-2
j_gene: TRBJ2-1
CDR3aa: CASSPEGGAYNEQFF
CDR3nt: TGTGCCAGCAGCCCCGAAGGGGGGGCCTACAATGAGCAGTTCTTC

d_gene: TRBD1
abundance: NA
len: 19
v_gene: TRBV28
j_gene: TRBJ2-2
CDR3aa: CASSQTWGTGDGSTGELFF
CDR3nt: TGTGCCAGCAGTCAAACCTGGGGGACAGGGGATGGTAGCACCGGGGAGCTGTTTTTT

d_gene: TRBD2
abundance: NA
len: 16
v_gene: TRBV7-2
j_gene: TRBJ2-3
CDR3aa: CASSFRTSGLTDTQYF
CDR3nt: TGTGCCAGCAGCTTCCGGACTAGCGGGCTCACAGATACGCAGTATTTT